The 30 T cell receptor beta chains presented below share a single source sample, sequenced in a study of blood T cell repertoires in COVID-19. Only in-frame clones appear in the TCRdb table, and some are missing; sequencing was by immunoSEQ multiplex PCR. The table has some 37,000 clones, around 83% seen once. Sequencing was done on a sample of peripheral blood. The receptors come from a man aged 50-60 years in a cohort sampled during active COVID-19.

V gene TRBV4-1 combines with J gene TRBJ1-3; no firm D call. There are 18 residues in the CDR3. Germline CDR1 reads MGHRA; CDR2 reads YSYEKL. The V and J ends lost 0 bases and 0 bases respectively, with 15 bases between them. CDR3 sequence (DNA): TGCGCCAGCAGCCAAGATTACGCGACAAGTTTCTCTGGAAACACCATATATTTT. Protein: CASSQDYATSFSGNTIYF.

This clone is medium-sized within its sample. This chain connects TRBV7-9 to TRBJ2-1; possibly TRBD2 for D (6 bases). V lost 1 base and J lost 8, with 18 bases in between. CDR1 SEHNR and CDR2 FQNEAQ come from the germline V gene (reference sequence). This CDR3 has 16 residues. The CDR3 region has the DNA TGTGCCAGCAGCTTAGAATTAGGCGGGATAGGCGATGAGCAGTTCTTC. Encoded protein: CASSLELGGIGDEQFF.

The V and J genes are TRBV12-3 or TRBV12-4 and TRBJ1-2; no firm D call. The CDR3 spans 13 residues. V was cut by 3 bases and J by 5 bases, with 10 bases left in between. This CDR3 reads CASSLRGGYGYTF. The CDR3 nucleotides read TGTGCCAGCAGTTTGCGCGGTGGATATGGCTACACCTTC.

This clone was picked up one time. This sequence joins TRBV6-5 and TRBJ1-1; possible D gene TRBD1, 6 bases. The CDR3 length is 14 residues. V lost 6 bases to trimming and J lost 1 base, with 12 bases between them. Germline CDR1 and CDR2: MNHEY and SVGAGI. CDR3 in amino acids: CASRSRGWNTEAFF. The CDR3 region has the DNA TGTGCCAGCAGAAGCAGGGGCTGGAACACTGAAGCTTTCTTT.

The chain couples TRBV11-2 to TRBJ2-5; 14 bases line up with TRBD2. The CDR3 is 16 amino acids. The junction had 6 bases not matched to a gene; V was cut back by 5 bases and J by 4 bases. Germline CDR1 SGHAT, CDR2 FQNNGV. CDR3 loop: CASSPTSGRGGETQYF. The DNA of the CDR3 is TGTGCCAGCAGCCCGACTAGCGGGAGGGGAGGAGAGACCCAGTACTTC.

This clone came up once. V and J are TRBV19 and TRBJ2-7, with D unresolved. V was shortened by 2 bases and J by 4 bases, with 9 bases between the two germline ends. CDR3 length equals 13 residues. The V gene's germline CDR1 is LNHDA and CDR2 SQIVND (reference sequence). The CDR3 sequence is CASSITSGYEQYF. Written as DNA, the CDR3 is TGTGCCAGTAGTATAACGTCCGGTTACGAGCAGTACTTC.

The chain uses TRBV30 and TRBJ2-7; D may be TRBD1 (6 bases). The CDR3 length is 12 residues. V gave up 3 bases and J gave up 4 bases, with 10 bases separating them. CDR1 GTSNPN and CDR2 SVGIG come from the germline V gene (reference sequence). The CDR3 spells CAWRQGVYEQYF. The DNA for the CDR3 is TGTGCCTGGAGACAGGGAGTTTACGAGCAGTACTTC. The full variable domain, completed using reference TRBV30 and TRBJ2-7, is SQTIHQWPATLVQPVGSPLSLECTVEGTSNPNLYWYRQAAGRGLQLLFYSVGIGQISSEVPQNLSASRPQDRQFILSSKKLLLSDSGFYLCAWRQGVYEQYFGPGTRLTVT.

The CDR3, as DNA: TGTGCCAGCAGCTTGGGACAGGGGGCGAATCAGCCCCAGCATTTT. Amino acid sequence: CASSLGQGANQPQHF. V is TRBV13 and J is TRBJ1-5; 12 positions match TRBD1. This CDR3 spans 15 amino acids. Trimming took 3 bases from V and 4 from J; bases not matched to a gene: 1. The V gene's germline CDR1 is PRHDT and CDR2 FYEKMQ (reference sequence).

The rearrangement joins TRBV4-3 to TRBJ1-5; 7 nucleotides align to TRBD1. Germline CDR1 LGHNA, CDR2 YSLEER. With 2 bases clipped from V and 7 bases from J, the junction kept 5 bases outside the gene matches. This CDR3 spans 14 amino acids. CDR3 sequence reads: CASSQYRGSQPQHF. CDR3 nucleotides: TGCGCCAGCAGCCAATACAGGGGATCCCAGCCCCAGCATTTT.

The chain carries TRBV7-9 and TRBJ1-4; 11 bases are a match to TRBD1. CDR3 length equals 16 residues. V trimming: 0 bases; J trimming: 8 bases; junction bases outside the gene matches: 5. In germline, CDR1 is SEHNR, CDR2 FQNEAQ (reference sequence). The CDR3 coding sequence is TGTGCCAGCAGCTTAGCGGGACAGGGGGAAGAAGAAAAACTGTTTTTT. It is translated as CASSLAGQGEEEKLFF.

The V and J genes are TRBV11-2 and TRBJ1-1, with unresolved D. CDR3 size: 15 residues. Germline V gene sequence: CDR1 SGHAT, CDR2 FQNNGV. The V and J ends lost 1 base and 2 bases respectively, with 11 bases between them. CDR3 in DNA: TGTGCCAGCAGCTTAGCAGGCAGCCTTAACACTGAAGCTTTCTTT. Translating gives CASSLAGSLNTEAFF.

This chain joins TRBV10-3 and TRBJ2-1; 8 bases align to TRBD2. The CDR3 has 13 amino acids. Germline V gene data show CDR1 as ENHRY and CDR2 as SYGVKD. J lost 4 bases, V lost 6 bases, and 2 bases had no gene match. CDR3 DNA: TGTGCCATCAGAGGGACTAGTTACAATGAGCAGTTCTTC. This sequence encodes CAIRGTSYNEQFF.

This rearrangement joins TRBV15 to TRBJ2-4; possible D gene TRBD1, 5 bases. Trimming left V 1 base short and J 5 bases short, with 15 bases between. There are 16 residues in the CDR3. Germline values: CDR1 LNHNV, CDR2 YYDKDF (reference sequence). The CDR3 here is CATSRGQGRGQNIQYF. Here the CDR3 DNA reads TGTGCCACCAGCAGAGGCCAGGGAAGGGGCCAAAACATTCAGTACTTC.

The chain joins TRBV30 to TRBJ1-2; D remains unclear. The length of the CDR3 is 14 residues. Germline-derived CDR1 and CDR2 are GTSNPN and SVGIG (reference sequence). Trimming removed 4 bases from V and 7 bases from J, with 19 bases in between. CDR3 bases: TGTGCCTGGATCATAGAGAGCAGCGTAGGTGGCTACACCTTC. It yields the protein CAWIIESSVGGYTF.

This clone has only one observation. The CDR3 DNA reads as TGTGCCAGCAGCGCCCCCCAGGCCGAGCTGTTTTTT. Its protein product is CASSAPQAELFF. V is TRBV3-1 (or the pseudogene TRBV3-2) and J is TRBJ2-2; no firm D call. CDR1 is LGHDT, CDR2 YNNKEL, per germline (reference sequence). The CDR3 covers 12 residues. Trimming removed 5 bases at V and 11 bases at J, with 12 bases between.

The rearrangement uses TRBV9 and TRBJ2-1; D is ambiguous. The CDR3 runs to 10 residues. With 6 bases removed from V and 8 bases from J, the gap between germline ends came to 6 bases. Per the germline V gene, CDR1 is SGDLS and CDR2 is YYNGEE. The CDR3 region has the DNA TGTGCCAGCACCCCAGATGAGCAGTTCTTC. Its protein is CASTPDEQFF. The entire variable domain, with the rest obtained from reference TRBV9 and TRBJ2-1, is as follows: DSGVTQTPKHLITATGQRVTLRCSPRSGDLSVYWYQQSLDQGLQFLIQYYNGEERAKGNILERFSAQQFPDLHSELNLSSLELGDSALYFCASTPDEQFFGPGTRLTVL.

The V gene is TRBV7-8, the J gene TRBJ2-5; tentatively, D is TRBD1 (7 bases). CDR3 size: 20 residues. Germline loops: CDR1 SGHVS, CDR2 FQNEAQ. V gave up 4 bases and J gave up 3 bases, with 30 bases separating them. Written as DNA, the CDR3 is TGTGCCAGCAGCTCGGGACAGCGGCTGCGGGGAGCATATTCGAAAGAGACCCAGTACTTC. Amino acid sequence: CASSSGQRLRGAYSKETQYF. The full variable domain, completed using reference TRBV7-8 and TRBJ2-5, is GAGVSQSPRYKVAKRGQDVALRCDPISGHVSLFWYQQALGQGPEFLTYFQNEAQLDKSGLPSDRFFAERPEGSVSTLKIQRTQQEDSAVYLCASSSGQRLRGAYSKETQYFGPGTRLLVL.

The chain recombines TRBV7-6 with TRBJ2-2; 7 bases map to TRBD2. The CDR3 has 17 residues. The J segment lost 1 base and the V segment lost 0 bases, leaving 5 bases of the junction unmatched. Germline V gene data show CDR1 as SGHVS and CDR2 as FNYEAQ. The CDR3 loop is CASSLARVAGNTGELFF. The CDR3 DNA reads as TGTGCCAGCAGCTTAGCGCGGGTAGCGGGGAACACCGGGGAGCTGTTTTTT.

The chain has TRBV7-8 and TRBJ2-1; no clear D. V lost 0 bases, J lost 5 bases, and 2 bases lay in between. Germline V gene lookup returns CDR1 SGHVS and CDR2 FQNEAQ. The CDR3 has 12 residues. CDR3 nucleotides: TGTGCCAGCAGCTTAGCCAACAATGAGCAGTTCTTC. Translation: CASSLANNEQFF.

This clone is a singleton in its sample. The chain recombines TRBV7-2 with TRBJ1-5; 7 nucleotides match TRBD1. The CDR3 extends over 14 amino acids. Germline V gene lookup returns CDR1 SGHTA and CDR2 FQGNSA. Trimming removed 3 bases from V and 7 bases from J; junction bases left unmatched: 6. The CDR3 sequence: CASSLTGQGQPQHF. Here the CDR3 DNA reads TGTGCCAGCAGCTTGACAGGGCAGGGGCAGCCCCAGCATTTT.

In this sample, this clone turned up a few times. CDR3 residues: CASSWLNRVQETQYF. The CDR3 nucleotides are TGTGCCAGCAGTTGGTTGAACAGGGTTCAAGAGACCCAGTACTTC. This sequence joins TRBV28 and TRBJ2-5; D perhaps matches TRBD1 (6 bases). CDR3 size: 15 residues. Between the trimmed V and J ends, which lost 4 bases and 2 bases, there was a span of 14 bases. Germline values: CDR1 MDHEN, CDR2 SYDVKM.

The CDR3 region has the DNA TGTGCCAGTAGTATATCCCCCCGAGGTCAGTTCAATGAGCAGTTCTTC. It yields the protein CASSISPRGQFNEQFF. The chain uses TRBV19 and TRBJ2-1; D call uncertain. This CDR3 region has 16 residues. Trimming took 2 bases from V and 6 from J, leaving 17 bases between them. Germline values: CDR1 LNHDA, CDR2 SQIVND (reference sequence). The full variable domain, in which reference TRBV19 and TRBJ2-1 provide the parts outside the CDR3, is DGGITQSPKYLFRKEGQNVTLSCEQNLNHDAMYWYRQDPGQGLRLIYYSQIVNDFQKGDIAEGYSVSREKKESFPLTVTSAQKNPTAFYLCASSISPRGQFNEQFFGPGTRLTVL.

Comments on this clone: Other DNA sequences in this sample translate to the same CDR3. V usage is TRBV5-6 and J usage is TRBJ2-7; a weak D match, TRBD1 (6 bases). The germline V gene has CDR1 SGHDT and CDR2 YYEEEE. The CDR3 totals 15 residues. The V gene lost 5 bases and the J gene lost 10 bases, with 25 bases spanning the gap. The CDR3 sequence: CASRDRTVTGREQYF. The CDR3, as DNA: TGTGCCAGCAGGGATCGGACAGTAACCGGACGCGAACAGTACTTC.

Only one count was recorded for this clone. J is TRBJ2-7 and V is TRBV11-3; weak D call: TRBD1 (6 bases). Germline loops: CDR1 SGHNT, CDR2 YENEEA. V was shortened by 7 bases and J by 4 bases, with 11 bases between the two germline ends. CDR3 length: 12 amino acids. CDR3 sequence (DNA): TGTGCCAGCATCTCTAGGGGGTACGAGCAGTACTTC. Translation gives CASISRGYEQYF.

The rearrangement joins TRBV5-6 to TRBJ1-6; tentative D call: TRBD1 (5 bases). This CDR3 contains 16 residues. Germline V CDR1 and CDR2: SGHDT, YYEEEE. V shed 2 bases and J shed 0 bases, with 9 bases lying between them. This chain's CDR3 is CASSLQESSYNSPLHF. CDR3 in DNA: TGTGCCAGCAGCTTACAGGAGAGCTCCTATAATTCACCCCTCCACTTT. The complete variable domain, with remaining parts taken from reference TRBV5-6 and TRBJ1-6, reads DAGVTQSPTHLIKTRGQQVTLRCSPKSGHDTVSWYQQALGQGPQFIFQYYEEEERQRGNFPDRFSGHQFPNYSSELNVNALLLGDSALYLCASSLQESSYNSPLHFGNGTRLTVT.

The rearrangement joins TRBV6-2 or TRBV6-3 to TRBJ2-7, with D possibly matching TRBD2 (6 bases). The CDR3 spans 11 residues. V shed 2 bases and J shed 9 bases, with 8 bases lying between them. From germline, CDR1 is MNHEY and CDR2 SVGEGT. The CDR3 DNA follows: TGTGCCAGCAGTTACGAGGGAGGGCAGTACGTC. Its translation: CASSYEGGQYV.

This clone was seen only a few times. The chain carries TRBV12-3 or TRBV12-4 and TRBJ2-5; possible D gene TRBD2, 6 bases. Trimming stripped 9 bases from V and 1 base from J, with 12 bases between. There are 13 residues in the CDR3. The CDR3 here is CARVGGVQETQYF. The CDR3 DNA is TGTGCCAGAGTAGGAGGGGTCCAAGAGACCCAGTACTTC.

The CDR3 DNA sequence: TGTGCCAGCAGCCACATACAGGGTTGGAACTATGGCTACACCTTC. This sequence encodes CASSHIQGWNYGYTF. V and J are TRBV14 and TRBJ1-2; D might be TRBD1 (6 bases). The V gene's germline CDR1 is SGHDN and CDR2 FVKESK. CDR3 length: 15 residues. V lost 3 bases to trimming and J lost 2 bases, with 13 bases between them.

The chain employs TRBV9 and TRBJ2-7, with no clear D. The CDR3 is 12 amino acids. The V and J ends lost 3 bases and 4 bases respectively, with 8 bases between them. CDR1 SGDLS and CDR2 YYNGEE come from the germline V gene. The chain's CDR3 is CASSGDKYEQYF. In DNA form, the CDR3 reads TGTGCCAGCAGCGGCGACAAGTACGAGCAGTACTTC.

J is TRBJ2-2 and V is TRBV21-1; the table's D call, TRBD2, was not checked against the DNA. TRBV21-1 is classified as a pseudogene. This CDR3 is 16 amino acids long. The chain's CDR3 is CASSPVRGVEDGELFF. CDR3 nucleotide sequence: TGTGCCAGCAGCCCCGTCCGTGGAGTGGAGGACGGGGAGCTGTTTTTT.